A selection of T cell receptor beta chains follows, all from one sample in a study of PD-1 blockade in classical Hodgkin lymphoma. Clones were sequenced by immunoSEQ multiplex PCR, and TCRdb holds only the in-frame ones, with some missing. The sample has 25,000 to 30,000 clones, nearly 80% seen once. The sample in question was peripheral blood mononuclear cells (PBMCs), obtained before the second cycle of nivolumab. These receptor sequences come from a human donor with classical Hodgkin lymphoma. Both conserved end residues are part of each CDR3. The order of the fields is CDR3 length, D gene, J gene, V gene, clone size, CDR3 DNA, CDR3 protein. A D gene is named only where the DNA matches it firmly. Clone size is given for some rows only: seen once, a few or many times, or a class if the clone is expanded.

15,-,TRBJ1-5,TRBV9,-,TGTGCCAGCAGCGTAAATCAGGTTTACAATCAGCCCCAGCATTTT,CASSVNQVYNQPQHF
14,-,TRBJ2-2,TRBV7-8,-,TGTGCCAGCAGGCTCGTAGGGAATACCGGGGAGCTGTTTTTT,CASRLVGNTGELFF
14,-,TRBJ2-1,TRBV4-2,-,TGTGCCAGCAGCTTGGGGCAACTGGCGGACGAGCAGTTCTTC,CASSLGQLADEQFF
16,TRBD1,TRBJ1-1,TRBV11-2,once,TGTGCCAGCAGCCGCCCGACAGGGGTAAAAGTCACTGAAGCTTTCTTT,CASSRPTGVKVTEAFF
14,-,TRBJ2-3,TRBV7-3,-,TGTGCCAGCAGCCCGGTAGCGGTCACAGATACGCAGTATTTT,CASSPVAVTDTQYF
13,-,TRBJ1-1,TRBV11-2,-,TGTGCCAGCAGCTTATCCAGGGCCACTGAAGCTTTCTTT,CASSLSRATEAFF
14,-,TRBJ2-3,TRBV19,-,TGTGCCAGTAGTATTGGAGGGATCACAGATACGCAGTATTTT,CASSIGGITDTQYF
15,-,TRBJ2-7,TRBV7-2,few,TGTGCCAGCAGCTTAGAGCCCGGCCAGACCTGGGGGCAGTACTTC,CASSLEPGQTWGQYF
14,-,TRBJ1-2,TRBV6-5,-,TGTGCCAGCAGATTCTCCGGGACCGACTATGGCTACACCTTC,CASRFSGTDYGYTF
15,TRBD1,TRBJ2-1,TRBV27,-,TGTGCCAGCAGTAGGGACAGGAGCATCTACAATGAGCAGTTCTTC,CASSRDRSIYNEQFF
13,-,TRBJ2-1,TRBV6-5,-,TGTGCCAGCAGTTATCTCCCGGACAATGAGCAGTTCTTC,CASSYLPDNEQFF
17,TRBD1,TRBJ2-1,TRBV28,-,TGTGCCAGCAGTTTGACAGGGTCATTGCGCTCCTACAATGAGCAGTTCTTC,CASSLTGSLRSYNEQFF
11,-,TRBJ2-1,TRBV18,-,TGTGCCAGCTCACCCGCGGACGAGCAGTTCTTC,CASSPADEQFF
14,TRBD1,TRBJ1-2,TRBV6-1,-,TGTGCCAGCAGTGGGGGACAGGGGGCGGGGGGCTACACCTTC,CASSGGQGAGGYTF
14,TRBD2,TRBJ2-3,TRBV7-2,-,TGTGCCAGCAGCTTAGCCCAGCCGGGGGGTACGCAGTATTTT,CASSLAQPGGTQYF
15,-,TRBJ2-7,TRBV5-1,-,TGCGCCAGCAGCCAAGGGGGGGGGACTCTCTACGAGCAGTACTTC,CASSQGGGTLYEQYF
12,-,TRBJ1-2,TRBV7-2,-,TGTGCCAGCAGCTTAGACGTCACGGCTAGGACCTTC,CASSLDVTARTF
13,-,TRBJ2-7,TRBV6-5,-,TGTGCCAGCAGTTACGACAGCCCCTACGAGCAGTACTTC,CASSYDSPYEQYF
12,-,TRBJ1-5,TRBV28,-,TGTGCCAGCAGTTTATCTGGGCAGCCCCAGCATTTT,CASSLSGQPQHF
14,TRBD1,TRBJ1-5,TRBV10-3,-,TGTGCCATCAGTGAGAGGACAGGGGATCAGCCCCAGCATTTT,CAISERTGDQPQHF
16,-,TRBJ1-1,TRBV4-3,-,TGCGCCAGCAGCCAAGATCACGGACAAATGAACACTGAAGCTTTCTTT,CASSQDHGQMNTEAFF
13,TRBD1,TRBJ1-1,TRBV6-1,-,TGTGCCAGCACCCTCCGGGGACAGAGAAGAGCTTTCTTT,CASTLRGQRRAFF
16,-,TRBJ1-5,TRBV28,-,TGTGCCAGCAGTTTAGGTCAGGGTTATAGCAATCAGCCCCAGCATTTT,CASSLGQGYSNQPQHF
12,TRBD1,TRBJ2-7,TRBV14,-,TGTGCCAGCAGCAGGGACAGTTACGAGCAGTACTTC,CASSRDSYEQYF
15,TRBD1,TRBJ2-1,TRBV5-1,-,TGCGCCAGCAGCGTGGGACAGGGGGGCTACAATGAGCAGTTCTTC,CASSVGQGGYNEQFF
15,-,TRBJ2-3,TRBV19,once,TGTGCCAGTAGTATAGAGGGCAGGCTTACAGATACGCAGTATTTT,CASSIEGRLTDTQYF
16,-,TRBJ1-4,TRBV30,-,TGTGCCTGGAGTGCTCCCCTGCCCTTTGGGGGTGAAAAACTGTTTTTT,CAWSAPLPFGGEKLFF
15,TRBD1,TRBJ2-1,TRBV2,-,TGTGCCAGCAGTCGACAGGGCAGCTCCTACAATGAGCAGTTCTTC,CASSRQGSSYNEQFF
15,TRBD2,TRBJ2-3,TRBV6-6,-,TGTGCCAGCAGCGGGACTAGCGTCAACACAGATACGCAGTATTTT,CASSGTSVNTDTQYF
13,-,TRBJ2-5,TRBV29-1,-,TGCAGCGTCCTACCGGGACTCGGAGAGACCCAGTACTTC,CSVLPGLGETQYF
15,-,TRBJ1-4,TRBV5-1,-,TGCGCCAGCAGCTTGGCCGGGGCTGGAGGGGGAAAACTGTTTTTT,CASSLAGAGGGKLFF
15,-,TRBJ2-6,TRBV19,-,TGTGCCAGTAGTACCCAGGGTTCGGGGGCCAACGTCCTGACTTTC,CASSTQGSGANVLTF
16,-,TRBJ1-6,TRBV5-6,once,TGTGCCAGCAGCTCTGCGGGCAAATGGGCTAATTCACCCCTCCACTTT,CASSSAGKWANSPLHF
14,-,TRBJ2-6,TRBV12-5,-,TGTGCTAGTGGCTTGCAGTCTGGGGCCAACGTCCTGACTTTC,CASGLQSGANVLTF
14,TRBD1,TRBJ1-4,TRBV7-8,-,TGTGCCAGCAGCTCGGGACAGTCTAATGAAAAACTGTTTTTT,CASSSGQSNEKLFF
14,-,TRBJ1-3,TRBV25-1,-,TGTGCCAGCAGTCAGGCAGGCTCTGGAAACACCATATATTTT,CASSQAGSGNTIYF
17,-,TRBJ2-5,TRBV5-8,-,TGTGCCAGCAGCTCCGGGGGATGGGGGCCCAGACAAGAGACCCAGTACTTC,CASSSGGWGPRQETQYF
14,-,TRBJ2-5,TRBV9,-,TGTGCCAGCAGCGTAGGGACGGGGCAAGAGACCCAGTACTTC,CASSVGTGQETQYF
15,-,TRBJ1-5,TRBV10-3,-,TGTGCCATCAGTGTTTCTGGGGGTAGCAATCAACCCCAGCATTTT,CAISVSGGSNQPQHF
15,-,TRBJ2-1,TRBV6-5,-,TGTGCCAGCAGTTACGCTCCGTTAGACCACAATGAGCAGTTCTTC,CASSYAPLDHNEQFF
15,-,TRBJ2-7,TRBV6-1,-,TGTGCCAGCAGTGAAACCCCCACGGATTCCTACGAGCAGTACTTC,CASSETPTDSYEQYF
15,TRBD2,TRBJ2-7,TRBV6-6,-,TGTGCCAGCAGTTACTCTTACGGGGGGGCAAACGAGCAGTACTTC,CASSYSYGGANEQYF
14,-,TRBJ1-3,TRBV11-2,-,TGTGCCAGCAGCTTAGGGTTCTCTGGAAACACCATATATTTT,CASSLGFSGNTIYF
16,-,TRBJ2-2,TRBV28,-,TGTGCCAGCAGACCCGTAGGGGGAAGCAACACCGGGGAGCTGTTTTTT,CASRPVGGSNTGELFF
17,TRBD2,TRBJ2-1,TRBV11-2,-,TGTGCCAGCAGCTTGCTTGCGACTAGCGGGGGTTACAATGAGCAGTTCTTC,CASSLLATSGGYNEQFF
16,TRBD2,TRBJ2-1,TRBV5-1,once,TGCGCCAGCAGCTTGTGGGCTAGCGGGGCCTACAATGAGCAGTTCTTC,CASSLWASGAYNEQFF
18,-,TRBJ2-7,TRBV7-6,-,TGTGCCAGCAGCCCTAACCTCAGGGGGAGGACGCCAACTTACGAGCAGTACTTT,CASSPNLRGRTPTYEQYF
13,-,TRBJ1-1,TRBV7-3,-,TGTGCCAGCAGCTTAATGCGGGACACTGAAGCTTTCTTT,CASSLMRDTEAFF
17,TRBD1,TRBJ2-2,TRBV11-3,-,TGTGCCAGCAGCGCAGGCGGGACAGGGGGCCGACCCGGGGAGCTGTTTTTT,CASSAGGTGGRPGELFF
13,-,TRBJ2-7,TRBV14,-,TGTGCCAGCAGCCAATATTTGAGGTCCGAGCAGTACTTC,CASSQYLRSEQYF
16,-,TRBJ2-5,TRBV5-5,-,TGTGCCAGCAGCGGGCTATCCGGGACTCTAAGGGAGACCCAGTACTTC,CASSGLSGTLRETQYF